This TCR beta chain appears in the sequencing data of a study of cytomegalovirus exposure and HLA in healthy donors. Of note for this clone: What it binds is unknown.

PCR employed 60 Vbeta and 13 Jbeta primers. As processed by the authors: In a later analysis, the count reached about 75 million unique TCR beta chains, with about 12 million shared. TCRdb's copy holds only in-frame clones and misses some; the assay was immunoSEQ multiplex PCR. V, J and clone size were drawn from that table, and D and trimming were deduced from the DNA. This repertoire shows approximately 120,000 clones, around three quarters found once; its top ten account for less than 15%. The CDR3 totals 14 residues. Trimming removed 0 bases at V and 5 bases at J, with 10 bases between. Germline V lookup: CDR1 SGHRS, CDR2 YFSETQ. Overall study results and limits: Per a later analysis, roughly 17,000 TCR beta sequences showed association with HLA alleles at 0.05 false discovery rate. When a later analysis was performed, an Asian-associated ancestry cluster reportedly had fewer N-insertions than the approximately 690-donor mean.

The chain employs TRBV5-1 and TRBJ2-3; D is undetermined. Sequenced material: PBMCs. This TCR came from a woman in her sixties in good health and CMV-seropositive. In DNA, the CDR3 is TGCGCCAGCAGCTTGGAACAGCCTCAAGATACGCAGTATTTT. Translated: CASSLEQPQDTQYF.